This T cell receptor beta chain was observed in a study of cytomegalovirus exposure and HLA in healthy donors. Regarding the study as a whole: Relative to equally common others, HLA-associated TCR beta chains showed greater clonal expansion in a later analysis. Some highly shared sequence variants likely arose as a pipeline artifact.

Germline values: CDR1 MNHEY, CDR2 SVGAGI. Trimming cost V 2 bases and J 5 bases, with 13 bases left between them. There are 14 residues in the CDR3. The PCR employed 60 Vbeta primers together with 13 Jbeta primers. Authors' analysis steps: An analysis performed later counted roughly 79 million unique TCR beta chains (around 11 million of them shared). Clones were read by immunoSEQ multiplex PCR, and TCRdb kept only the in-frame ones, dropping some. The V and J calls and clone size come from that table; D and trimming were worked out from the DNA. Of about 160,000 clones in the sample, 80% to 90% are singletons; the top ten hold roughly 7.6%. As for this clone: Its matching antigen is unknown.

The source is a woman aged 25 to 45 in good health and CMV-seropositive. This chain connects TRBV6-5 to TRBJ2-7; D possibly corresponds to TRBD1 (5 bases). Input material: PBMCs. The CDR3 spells CASSYLAGWNEQYF. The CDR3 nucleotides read TGTGCCAGCAGTTACCTCGCAGGGTGGAACGAGCAGTACTTC.